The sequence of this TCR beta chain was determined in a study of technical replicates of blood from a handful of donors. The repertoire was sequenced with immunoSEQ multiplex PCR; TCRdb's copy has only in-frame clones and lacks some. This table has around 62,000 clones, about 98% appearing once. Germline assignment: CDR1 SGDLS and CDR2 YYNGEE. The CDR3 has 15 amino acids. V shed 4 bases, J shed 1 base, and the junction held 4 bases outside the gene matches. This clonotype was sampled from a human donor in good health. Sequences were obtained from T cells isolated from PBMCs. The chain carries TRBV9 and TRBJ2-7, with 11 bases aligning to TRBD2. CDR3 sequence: CASSIGTSGSYEQYF. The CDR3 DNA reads TGTGCCAGCAGCATTGGGACTAGCGGTTCCTACGAGCAGTACTTC.